Listed below are T cell receptor beta chains from one sample, sequenced in a study. In TCRdb, the 5' RACE reads were re-called with MiXCR into one record per CDR3 protein. The sample lists about 60,000 distinct CDR3 sequences, 25% to 35% seen once, with 2.3% in the top ten. Sequencing was performed on tumor-infiltrating naive CD4+ T cells sorted from the breast tumor. The receptors here all came from a female donor with breast cancer. Both conserved end residues are part of each CDR3. Fields, in order: V gene, D gene, J gene, clone size, CDR3 DNA, CDR3 protein. The D gene is left open where the match is weak. Not every row has a clone size; where given, it reads once, few, many or a size class.

V gene: TRBV20-1; D gene: NA; J gene: TRBJ2-3; clone size: few; CDR3 DNA: TGCAGTGCCAGAGAGGGGGCAGATACGCAGTATTTT; CDR3 protein: CSAREGADTQYF
V gene: TRBV20-1; D gene: TRBD2; J gene: TRBJ2-1; clone size: few; CDR3 DNA: TGCAGTGCTTTCGGACTAGCGGGAGGTTTTGAGCAGTTCTTC; CDR3 protein: CSAFGLAGGFEQFF
V gene: TRBV5-1; D gene: NA; J gene: TRBJ2-2; clone size: few; CDR3 DNA: TGCGCCAGCAGCTGGGCGGTCCCAGACACCGGGGAGCTGTTTTTT; CDR3 protein: CASSWAVPDTGELFF
V gene: TRBV7-2; D gene: NA; J gene: TRBJ1-4; clone size: NA; CDR3 DNA: TGTGCCAGCAGGCCCGCAGCGGGATCCACTAATGAAAAACTGTTTTTT; CDR3 protein: CASRPAAGSTNEKLFF
V gene: TRBV20-1; D gene: NA; J gene: TRBJ2-1; clone size: few; CDR3 DNA: TGCAGTACAGGCAACAATGAGCAGTTCTTC; CDR3 protein: CSTGNNEQFF
V gene: TRBV7-2; D gene: NA; J gene: TRBJ1-3; clone size: NA; CDR3 DNA: TGTGCCAGCAGCTCTAGTGGGGGCGGCTCTGGAAACACCATATATTTT; CDR3 protein: CASSSSGGGSGNTIYF
V gene: TRBV7-9; D gene: NA; J gene: TRBJ1-4; clone size: NA; CDR3 DNA: TGTGCCAGCAGCTTAGGACGGGAGTTTTTCGAAAAACTGTTTTTT; CDR3 protein: CASSLGREFFEKLFF
V gene: TRBV7-2; D gene: TRBD1; J gene: TRBJ2-7; clone size: few; CDR3 DNA: TGTGCCAGCAGCCCAAGACAGGGACGCTCCTACGAGCAGTACTTC; CDR3 protein: CASSPRQGRSYEQYF
V gene: TRBV7-7; D gene: NA; J gene: TRBJ1-1; clone size: NA; CDR3 DNA: TGTGCTAGCAGCTTAAGCTTGAACACTGAAGCTTTCTTT; CDR3 protein: CASSLSLNTEAFF
V gene: TRBV2; D gene: NA; J gene: TRBJ2-1; clone size: few; CDR3 DNA: TGTGCCAGCATACCCGGGACCCCGATTCGGGGCAATGAGCAGTTCTTC; CDR3 protein: CASIPGTPIRGNEQFF
V gene: TRBV25-1; D gene: TRBD1; J gene: TRBJ2-1; clone size: few; CDR3 DNA: TGTGCCAGCAGGGGAGCAGGACAGGCGTCCAATGAGCAGTTCTTC; CDR3 protein: CASRGAGQASNEQFF
V gene: TRBV27; D gene: TRBD1; J gene: TRBJ2-5; clone size: few; CDR3 DNA: TGTGCCAGCAGTCCGGGGGACAGGCCGGAAGGGACCCAGTACTTC; CDR3 protein: CASSPGDRPEGTQYF
V gene: TRBV28; D gene: TRBD2; J gene: TRBJ2-3; clone size: NA; CDR3 DNA: TGTGCCAGCAAGAGAAGCGGGGTAACAGATACGCAGTATTTT; CDR3 protein: CASKRSGVTDTQYF
V gene: TRBV10-2; D gene: NA; J gene: TRBJ1-5; clone size: once; CDR3 DNA: TGCGCCAGCAGTCCGGGCACAGCAGGGGCAGATACGCAGCATTTT; CDR3 protein: CASSPGTAGADTQHF
V gene: TRBV29-1; D gene: NA; J gene: TRBJ2-5; clone size: NA; CDR3 DNA: TGCAGCGTTGAGGCAGGGGTGGAGACCCAGTACTTC; CDR3 protein: CSVEAGVETQYF